This TCR beta chain was recovered during a study of cytomegalovirus exposure and HLA in healthy donors (dated by TCRdb to the late 2010s). Study-wide context: In an earlier analysis of 550 to 750 of the donors, 250 to 350 Gb of sequence data and 95 million to 130 million unique TCR beta sequences from roughly 190 million T cells were reported. Around 330 gigabases of sequencing data and around 88 million unique TCR sequences made up an early release that covered 500 to 650 HLA-typed donors. Donor age, sex, ethnicity and CMV serostatus were compiled together with the repertoire data. All discovery cohort repertoires had been generated on a single sequencing platform. Of the approximately 400 genotyped donors, approximately 81% were placed in the genetic ancestry cluster associated with self-reported Caucasian donors. In a later analysis, previously published TCR beta repertoires from fewer than 750 donors were re-analyzed and high-resolution HLA genotyping was added so that TCR occurrence patterns could be studied. To predict cytomegalovirus infection status, the study combined high-throughput TCR immunosequencing, statistical association of individual TCRs with disease status, and machine learning. A later genetic analysis took genome-wide SNP genotypes for about 65% of the 666 donors and used that subset as a discovery cohort. In an earlier analysis of over 550 of the donors, high-throughput TCR beta sequencing was used to judge whether each TCR beta V gene segment behaved as functional or pseudogenic. Roughly 5 DR-DQ haplotypes were handled as single units for association and clustering, since linkage in the cohort was strong. The study was designed to test whether signatures of past pathogen exposure could be identified by cataloging public T cell receptors. Typing coverage varied by locus: roughly 629-640 donors for A, B, C, DRB1 and DQB1; around 560 for DQA1; around 570 for DPA1; about 450 for DPB1. The study used immunosequencing to profile the T cell repertoires of approximately 650 subjects and linked those repertoires to cytomegalovirus serostatus. A separate validation cohort of 100 to 150 different subjects was used in addition to the roughly 670-subject first cohort. Both class I and class II loci were covered by HLA typing, at four-digit resolution. In the later analysis, no new phenotypic data were used to find candidate immune exposures; instead, reliance was placed on TCR beta sequences and their occurrence across donors. Among 300 to 500 genotyped donors of the cohort, an average of roughly 230,000 unique TCR beta nucleotide sequences was sequenced per donor, of which approximately 19% were non-productive. On the study overall, not on this receptor specifically: Linkage disequilibrium might explain the correlated functional status among segregating V segments, but an unknown experimental factor could not be ruled out. A later genetic analysis reported fewer N-insertions in productive TCRs among donors in an Asian-associated ancestry cluster than the roughly 700-donor mean. Because HLA typing was missing for some donors at each locus, association tests included only the typed subset. An earlier analysis of approximately 530 of the donors showed that most TCR beta V segments appeared in productive rearrangements either about 87% or about 30% of the time, which broadly matched IMGT annotations. Immune exposure information for the cohort was limited to CMV serostatus. In a later analysis, HLA-associated TCR beta chains showed more clonal expansion and lower generation probabilities than non-associated chains that were equally common. The cohort was sequenced for TCR beta chains only, and without alpha or paired-chain data the features that could be detected were limited. It was suggested by the authors that the approach could potentially be generalized to other disease states and immunological phenotypes. According to a later analysis, TCR association rates differed among HLA loci, with DRB1 alleles showing the most associated TCRs and HLA-C alleles showing the fewest. A later analysis associated 15,000 or so TCR beta sequences with specific HLA alleles at a false discovery rate of 0.05. A later genetic analysis associated a missense DCLRE1C variant with V-gene and J-gene trimming of TCR beta chains, and an independent cohort replicated the association. The study gave a list of 150 to 200 TCR beta chains associated with cytomegalovirus. Roughly uniform sequencing depth across donors was assumed in presence/absence analyses, although this assumption may not hold. While some public TCRs were present in many individuals, most TCR sequences turned up only very rarely across donors. In vitro tests confirmed that a few of the cytomegalovirus-associated TCR beta chains recognize cytomegalovirus antigens. A further reported finding was that TCR beta sequences accurately predicted the HLA-A and HLA-B alleles for most subjects in the first cohort. According to a later analysis, parvovirus B19, influenza, CMV and Epstein-Barr virus appeared linked to several top co-occurrence clusters. Seventeen rarely observed V segments, including chromosome 9 orphons, were excluded from the earlier analysis of several hundred of the donors because counts were too low. Cytomegalovirus status was reported to be diagnosed by the classifier with high specificity and sensitivity in both the original and validation cohorts. Because the 87-base-pair reads could not distinguish some IMGT-functional V segments, including TRBV6-2 and TRBV6-3, those segments were excluded. The sequencing pipeline was judged likely to have produced a cluster of highly shared sequence variants as a technical artifact. In a later analysis, most CMV-associated TCR beta chains were found to appear HLA-restricted, with HLA associations seemingly driven largely by CMV exposure. Assigning TCR associations to individual alleles was difficult when HLA alleles, especially DR and DQ, strongly co-occurred.

V is trimmed back by 3 bases and J by 3 bases, and the junction contains 4 bases that no gene match accounts for. Counted from cysteine to phenylalanine, this CDR3 has 14 amino acids. Only the CDR3 DNA stays, 42 bases, in frame from base 1. The germline V gene encodes CDR1 SGHDT and CDR2 YYEEEE. Comment on this clone: The specificity of this receptor is unknown.

Library preparation employed the immunoSEQ multiplex PCR assay. For the multiplex PCR, a mixture combining 60 forward primers for TCR Vbeta segments and 13 reverse primers for TCR Jbeta segments was used. The CDR3 region of rearranged TCR beta genes was amplified from genomic DNA by a multiplex PCR assay. On the Illumina HiSeq System, the amplified TCR beta libraries were sequenced as 87-base-pair reads. Concerning the study's data processing: Across the 700 or so repertoires, a later analysis counted tens of millions of unique TCR beta chains, roughly 11 million of which were shared by at least two donors. Raw reads were error-corrected and collapsed into unique sequences by a nearest-neighbor algorithm in which closely related sequences were merged to remove PCR and sequencing errors. To assign V, D and J gene segments, CDR3 sequences were aligned to IMGT reference sequences. For a sequence to be retained, at least a six-nucleotide match to both a V gene segment and a J gene segment was required. A rearrangement counted as productive if the CDR3 had no stop codons and remained in frame with V and J, and every other rearrangement counted as non-productive. Following IMGT convention, CDR3 was defined as the stretch from the second conserved V-encoded cysteine up to the conserved J-encoded phenylalanine. The earlier analysis of about 570 of the donors excluded any sequence lacking an unambiguous match to a single V gene segment. In an earlier analysis of 587 of the donors, a V segment was called functional when productive rearrangements were above 56.7%, and segregating when the standard deviation between donors exceeded 5%. A statistical classification framework was built for diagnosing cytomegalovirus status from the catalog of TCR beta chain sequences. In a later analysis, TCR nucleotide sequences were compared against IMGT/GENE-DB human TR gene sequences so that V and J genes could be assigned. The TCRdist pipeline was used in a later analysis to assign CDR3 sequences and most-parsimonious VDJ recombination scenarios. In a later analysis, each TCR beta chain was defined by its CDR3 amino acid sequence together with its V-gene family, and reads lacking a unique V-gene family were excluded. A later analysis removed roughly 590 highly shared, low-generation-probability nucleotide sequences to deal with suspected cross-contamination and a sequencing artifact. A later analysis calculated a clonal expansion index for each public chain from normalized within-repertoire ranks of inferred template counts. A later analysis computed generation probabilities with a VDJ recombination model fitted to out-of-frame rearrangements, and checked the results against IGoR. Hypergeometric tests were used in a later analysis to score TCR-TCR, TCR-HLA and TCR-CMV co-occurrence, with a repertoire-size bias correction applied to the TCR pairs. To estimate false discovery rates, a later analysis permuted the HLA or CMV assignments 20 times. In a later analysis, co-occurring TCRs were grouped with DBSCAN, and TCRdist sequence similarity was added when clustering was performed within HLA-allele-positive subsets. For co-occurrence clustering, repertoires with fewer than 30,000 or more than 120,000 public chains were excluded, along with about five repertoires with anomalous nucleotide sharing. In its TCRdb copy, this immuneACCESS table keeps in-frame sequences only and misses some clones. Where compared with another copy, unresolved V genes explain less than half of these, and the others have no known cause. The D gene and trimming were derived from the DNA, and the V and J assignments and clone size from that table. The sample table on file contains over 100,000 clones. The ten largest clones capture 1.5% to 2% of the sample.

The cohort comprised under 700 healthy bone marrow donors. Cohort members were all nominally healthy when sampled, although unrecorded immune exposures were likely present. The donor was CMV seropositive and was included in the group of approximately 310 seropositive cohort members. Each donor provided a peripheral blood sample, and peripheral blood mononuclear cells were used for TCR beta sequencing. Genomic DNA extraction from the blood cell samples was performed with the Qiagen DNeasy Blood Extraction Kit. The chain uses TRBV5-6 and TRBJ2-7; 9 junctional bases match TRBD2. This TCR was sampled from a middle-aged woman in good health and CMV-seropositive. The sample consisted of PBMCs. The CDR3 loop reads CASSSRLAVYEQYF. The sequenced DNA is TGTGCCAGCAGCTCGCGACTAGCGGTCTACGAGCAGTACTTC.